The sequence of this T cell receptor beta chain was determined in a study of a mutant IDH1 vaccine in newly diagnosed glioma. The wider study: Radiotherapy, temozolomide, or both had been given previously, and both were given to most.

Time point here: week 35, safety follow-up. Doses consisted of 300 ug of mutant IDH1 20-mer peptide each, paired with topical imiquimod. A word on this clone: Its antigen remains unknown.

Produced via immunoSEQ multiplex PCR; TCRdb's table is partial and in-frame only. The data show tens of thousands of clones, with under 90% seen just once and 4.1% held by the top ten. Germline loops: CDR1 SGHNT, CDR2 YENEEA. The CDR3 has 14 amino acids. Trimming took off 0 bases at V and 6 bases at J, with 10 bases between the two ends. This clonotype was obtained from a woman aged 18-35 years with glioma. This chain links TRBV11-3 with TRBJ2-3; no firm D call. Here the sequenced sample was PBMCs, taken from a glioma patient whose treatment included an IDH1 peptide vaccine. This CDR3 reads CASSLDRPWDTQYF. CDR3 DNA: TGTGCCAGCAGCTTAGATCGCCCGTGGGATACGCAGTATTTT. The variable domain in full, completed from reference TRBV11-3 and TRBJ2-3, reads EAGVVQSPRYKIIEKKQPVAFWCNPISGHNTLYWYLQNLGQGPELLIRYENEEAVDDSQLPKDRFSAERLKGVDSTLKIQPAELGDSAVYLCASSLDRPWDTQYFGPGTRLTVL.